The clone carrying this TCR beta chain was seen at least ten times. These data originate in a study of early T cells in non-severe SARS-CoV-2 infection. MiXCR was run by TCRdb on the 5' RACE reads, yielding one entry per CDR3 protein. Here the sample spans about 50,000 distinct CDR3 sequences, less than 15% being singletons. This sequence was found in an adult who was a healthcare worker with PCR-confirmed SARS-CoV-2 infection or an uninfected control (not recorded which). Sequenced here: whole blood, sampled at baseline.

The CDR3 spells CASSYSIQGFRGNQPQHF. CDR3 DNA sequence: TGTGCCAGCAGTTACTCGATACAGGGGTTTAGGGGCAATCAGCCCCAGCATTTT. The gene calls are TRBV6-2 or TRBV6-3 and TRBJ1-5; 7 nucleotides agree with TRBD1. J gave up 2 bases and V 0 bases, and 10 bases lay outside the gene matches. Per germline, CDR1 MNHEY and CDR2 SVGEGT. CDR3 length: 18 residues.